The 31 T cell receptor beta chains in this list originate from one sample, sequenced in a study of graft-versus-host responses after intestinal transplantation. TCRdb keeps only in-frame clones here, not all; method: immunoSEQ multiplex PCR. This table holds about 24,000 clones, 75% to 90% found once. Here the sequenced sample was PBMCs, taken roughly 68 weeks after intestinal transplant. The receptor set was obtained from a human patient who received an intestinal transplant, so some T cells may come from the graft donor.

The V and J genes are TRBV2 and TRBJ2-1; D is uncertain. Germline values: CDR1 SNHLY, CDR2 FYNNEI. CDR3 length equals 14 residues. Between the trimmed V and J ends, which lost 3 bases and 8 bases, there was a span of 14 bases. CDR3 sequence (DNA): TGTGCCAGCAGTGAGGGGAATAGAGTCGATGAGCAGTTCTTC. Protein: CASSEGNRVDEQFF.

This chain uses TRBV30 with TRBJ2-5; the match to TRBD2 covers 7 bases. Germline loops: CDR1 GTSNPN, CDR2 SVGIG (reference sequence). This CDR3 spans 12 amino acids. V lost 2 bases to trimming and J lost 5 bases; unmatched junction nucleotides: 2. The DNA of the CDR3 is TGTGCCTGGAGTTTGGGGGGGGAGACCCAGTACTTC. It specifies CAWSLGGETQYF.

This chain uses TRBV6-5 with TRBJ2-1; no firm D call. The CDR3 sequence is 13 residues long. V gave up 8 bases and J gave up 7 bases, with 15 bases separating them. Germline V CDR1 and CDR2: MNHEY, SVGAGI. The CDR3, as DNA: TGTGCCAGCTGGGCCTTTTTAGGGAATGAGCAGTTCTTC. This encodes CASWAFLGNEQFF.

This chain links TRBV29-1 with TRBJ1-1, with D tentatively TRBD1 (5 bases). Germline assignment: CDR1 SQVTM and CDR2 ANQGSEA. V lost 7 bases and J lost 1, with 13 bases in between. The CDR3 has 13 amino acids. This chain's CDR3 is CSALGHPNTEAFF. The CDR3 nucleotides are TGCAGCGCCCTAGGACACCCGAACACTGAAGCTTTCTTT. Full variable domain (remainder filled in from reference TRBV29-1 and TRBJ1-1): SAVISQKPSRDICQRGTSLTIQCQVDSQVTMMFWYRQQPGQSLTLIATANQGSEATYESGFVIDKFPISRPNLTFSTLTVSNMSPEDSSIYLCSALGHPNTEAFFGQGTRLTVV.

CDR3 sequence: CASSLRTSGRADEQFF. DNA of the CDR3: TGTGCCAGCAGCTTGCGGACTAGCGGGAGGGCGGATGAGCAGTTCTTC. The chain joins TRBV5-4 to TRBJ2-1, with 15 bases that match TRBD2. The trim removed 1 base at V and 8 bases at J, leaving 4 bases unmatched. Germline values: CDR1 SGHNT, CDR2 YYREEE (reference sequence). This CDR3 spans 16 amino acids. Based on the CDR3 plus reference TRBV5-4 and TRBJ2-1, the full variable domain is ETGVTQSPTHLIKTRGQQVTLRCSSQSGHNTVSWYQQALGQGPQFIFQYYREEENGRGNFPPRFSGLQFPNYSSELNVNALELDDSALYLCASSLRTSGRADEQFFGPGTRLTVL.

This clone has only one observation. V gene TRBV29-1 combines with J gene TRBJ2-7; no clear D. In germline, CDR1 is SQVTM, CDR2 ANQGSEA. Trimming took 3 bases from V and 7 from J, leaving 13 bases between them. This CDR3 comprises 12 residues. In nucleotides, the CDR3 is TGCAGCGTTGATGACCGGGTGGGGGAGCAGTACTTC. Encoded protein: CSVDDRVGEQYF.

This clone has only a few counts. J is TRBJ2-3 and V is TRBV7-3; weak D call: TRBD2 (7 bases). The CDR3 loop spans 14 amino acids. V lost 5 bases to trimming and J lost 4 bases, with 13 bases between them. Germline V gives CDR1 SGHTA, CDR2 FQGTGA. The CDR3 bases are TGTGCCAGCAGCAACTTAGGGGGGGCAGATACGCAGTATTTT. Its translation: CASSNLGGADTQYF.

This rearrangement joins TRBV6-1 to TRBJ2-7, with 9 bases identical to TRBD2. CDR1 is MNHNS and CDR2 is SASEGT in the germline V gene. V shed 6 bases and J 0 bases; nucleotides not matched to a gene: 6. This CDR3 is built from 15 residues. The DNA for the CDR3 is TGTGCCAGCAGCCGCGGACTAGCGAACTCCTACGAGCAGTACTTC. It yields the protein CASSRGLANSYEQYF.

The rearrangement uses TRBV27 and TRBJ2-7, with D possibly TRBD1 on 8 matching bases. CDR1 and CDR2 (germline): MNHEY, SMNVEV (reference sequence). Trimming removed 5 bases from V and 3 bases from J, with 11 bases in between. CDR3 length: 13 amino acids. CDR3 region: CASSTGGDYEQYF. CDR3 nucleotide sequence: TGTGCCAGCAGTACAGGGGGGGACTACGAGCAGTACTTC.

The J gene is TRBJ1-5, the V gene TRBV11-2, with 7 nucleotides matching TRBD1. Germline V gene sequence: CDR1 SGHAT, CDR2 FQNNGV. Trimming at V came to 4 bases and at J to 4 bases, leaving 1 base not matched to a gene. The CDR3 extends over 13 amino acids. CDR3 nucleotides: TGTGCCAGCAGCTCGACAGGGAATCAGCCCCAGCATTTT. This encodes CASSSTGNQPQHF. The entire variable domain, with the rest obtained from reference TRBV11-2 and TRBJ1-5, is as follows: EAGVAQSPRYKIIEKRQSVAFWCNPISGHATLYWYQQILGQGPKLLIQFQNNGVVDDSQLPKDRFSAERLKGVDSTLKIQPAKLEDSAVYLCASSSTGNQPQHFGDGTRLSIL.

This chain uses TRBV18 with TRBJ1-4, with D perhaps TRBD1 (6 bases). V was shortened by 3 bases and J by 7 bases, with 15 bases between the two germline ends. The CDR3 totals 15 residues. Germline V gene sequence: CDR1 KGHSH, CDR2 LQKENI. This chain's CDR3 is CASSPKGQGGEKLFF. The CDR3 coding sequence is TGTGCCAGCTCACCCAAGGGACAAGGGGGTGAAAAACTGTTTTTT. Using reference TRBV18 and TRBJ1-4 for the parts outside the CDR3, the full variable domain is NAGVMQNPRHLVRRRGQEARLRCSPMKGHSHVYWYRQLPEEGLKFMVYLQKENIIDESGMPKERFSAEFPKEGPSILRIQQVVRGDSAAYFCASSPKGQGGEKLFFGSGTQLSVL.

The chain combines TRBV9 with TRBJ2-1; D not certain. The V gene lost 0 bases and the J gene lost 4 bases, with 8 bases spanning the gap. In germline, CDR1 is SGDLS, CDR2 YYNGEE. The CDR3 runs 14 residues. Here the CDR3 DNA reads TGTGCCAGCAGCGTAGGTAGTCTATACAATGAGCAGTTCTTC. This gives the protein CASSVGSLYNEQFF. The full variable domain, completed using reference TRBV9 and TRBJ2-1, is DSGVTQTPKHLITATGQRVTLRCSPRSGDLSVYWYQQSLDQGLQFLIQYYNGEERAKGNILERFSAQQFPDLHSELNLSSLELGDSALYFCASSVGSLYNEQFFGPGTRLTVL.

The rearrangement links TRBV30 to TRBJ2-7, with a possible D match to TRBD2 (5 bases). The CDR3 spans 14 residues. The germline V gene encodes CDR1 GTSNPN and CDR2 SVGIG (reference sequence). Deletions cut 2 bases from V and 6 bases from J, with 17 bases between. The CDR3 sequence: CAWSPGNSRSEQYF. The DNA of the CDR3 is TGTGCCTGGAGTCCCGGGAACTCCCGCTCCGAGCAGTACTTC.

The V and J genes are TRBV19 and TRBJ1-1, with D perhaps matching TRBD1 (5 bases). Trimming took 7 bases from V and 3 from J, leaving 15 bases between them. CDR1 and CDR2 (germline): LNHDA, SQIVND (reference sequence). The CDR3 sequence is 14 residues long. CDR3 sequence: CASIRVGRDTEAFF. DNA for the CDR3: TGTGCCAGTATCAGGGTGGGGCGGGACACTGAAGCTTTCTTT.

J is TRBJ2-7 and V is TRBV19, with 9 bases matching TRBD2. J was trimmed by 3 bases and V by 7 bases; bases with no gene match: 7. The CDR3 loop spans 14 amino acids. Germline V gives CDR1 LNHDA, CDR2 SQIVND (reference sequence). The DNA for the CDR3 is TGTGCCAGTACAATGACTAGCGGAAACTACGAGCAGTACTTC. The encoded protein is CASTMTSGNYEQYF.

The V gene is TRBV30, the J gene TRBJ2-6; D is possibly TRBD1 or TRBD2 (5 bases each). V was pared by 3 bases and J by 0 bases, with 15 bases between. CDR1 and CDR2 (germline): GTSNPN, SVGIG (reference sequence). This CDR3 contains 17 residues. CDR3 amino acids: CAWSLGVIRSGANVLTF. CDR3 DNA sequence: TGTGCCTGGAGCCTGGGGGTAATTCGCTCTGGGGCCAACGTCCTGACTTTC. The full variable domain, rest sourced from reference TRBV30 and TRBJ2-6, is SQTIHQWPATLVQPVGSPLSLECTVEGTSNPNLYWYRQAAGRGLQLLFYSVGIGQISSEVPQNLSASRPQDRQFILSSKKLLLSDSGFYLCAWSLGVIRSGANVLTFGAGSRLTVL.

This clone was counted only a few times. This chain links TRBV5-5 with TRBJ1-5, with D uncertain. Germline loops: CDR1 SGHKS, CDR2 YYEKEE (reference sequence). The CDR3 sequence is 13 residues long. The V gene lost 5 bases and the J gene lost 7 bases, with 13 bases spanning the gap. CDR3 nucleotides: TGTGCCAGCAGTCATCAGTCGGGACAGCCCCAGCATTTT. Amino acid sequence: CASSHQSGQPQHF.

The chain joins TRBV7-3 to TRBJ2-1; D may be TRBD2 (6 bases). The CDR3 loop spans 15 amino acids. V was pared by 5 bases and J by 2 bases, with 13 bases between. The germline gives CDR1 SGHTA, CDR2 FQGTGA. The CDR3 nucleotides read TGTGCCAGCAGCCCTTCTAGCGCGCCCTACAATGAGCAGTTCTTC. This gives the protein CASSPSSAPYNEQFF.

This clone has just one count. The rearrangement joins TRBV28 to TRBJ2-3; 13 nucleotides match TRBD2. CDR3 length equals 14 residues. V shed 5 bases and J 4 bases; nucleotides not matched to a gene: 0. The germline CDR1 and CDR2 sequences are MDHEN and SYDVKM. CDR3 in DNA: TGTGCCAGCAGTACTAGCGGGAGGGCAGATACGCAGTATTTT. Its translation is CASSTSGRADTQYF.

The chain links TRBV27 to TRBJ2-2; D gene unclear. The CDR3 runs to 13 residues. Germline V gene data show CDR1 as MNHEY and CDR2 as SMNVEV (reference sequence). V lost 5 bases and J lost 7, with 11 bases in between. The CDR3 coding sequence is TGTGCCAGCAGTCCAATTTGGGACGGGGAGCTGTTTTTT. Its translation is CASSPIWDGELFF.

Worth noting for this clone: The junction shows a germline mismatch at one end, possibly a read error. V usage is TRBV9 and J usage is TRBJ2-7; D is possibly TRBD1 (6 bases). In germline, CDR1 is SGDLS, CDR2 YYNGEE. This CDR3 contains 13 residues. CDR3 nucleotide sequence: TGTGCCAGCAGCCGTACAGGGTTTACCGAGCAGCACTTC. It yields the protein CASSRTGFTEQHF.

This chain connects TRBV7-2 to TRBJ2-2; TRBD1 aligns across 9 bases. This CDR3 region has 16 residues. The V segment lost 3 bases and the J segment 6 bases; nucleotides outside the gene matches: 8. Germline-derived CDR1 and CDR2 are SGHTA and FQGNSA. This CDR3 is CASSFSGTGLAGELFF. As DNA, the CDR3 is TGTGCCAGCAGCTTTTCCGGGACAGGGTTGGCCGGGGAGCTGTTTTTT. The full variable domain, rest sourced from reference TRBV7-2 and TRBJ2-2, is GAGVSQSPSNKVTEKGKDVELRCDPISGHTALYWYRQSLGQGLEFLIYFQGNSAPDKSGLPSDRFSAERTGGSVSTLTIQRTQQEDSAVYLCASSFSGTGLAGELFFGEGSRLTVL.

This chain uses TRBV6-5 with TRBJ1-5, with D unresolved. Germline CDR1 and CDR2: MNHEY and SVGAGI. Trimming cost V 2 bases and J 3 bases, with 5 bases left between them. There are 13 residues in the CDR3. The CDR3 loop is CASSYGVNQPQHF. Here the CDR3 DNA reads TGTGCCAGCAGTTACGGAGTCAATCAGCCCCAGCATTTT.

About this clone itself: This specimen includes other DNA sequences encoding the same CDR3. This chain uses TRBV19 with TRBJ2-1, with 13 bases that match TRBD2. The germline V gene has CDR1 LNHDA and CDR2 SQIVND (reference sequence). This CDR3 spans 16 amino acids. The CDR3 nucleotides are TGTGCTAGTGTGAAACCGGGACTAGCGGGAATGTATGAGCAGTTCTTC. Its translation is CASVKPGLAGMYEQFF.

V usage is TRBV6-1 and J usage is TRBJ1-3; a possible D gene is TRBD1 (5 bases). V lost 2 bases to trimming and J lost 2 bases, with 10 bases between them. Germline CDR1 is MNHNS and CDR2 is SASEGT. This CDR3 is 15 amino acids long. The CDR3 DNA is TGTGCCAGCAGTGAAACAGGCGGGACTGGAAACACCATATATTTT. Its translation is CASSETGGTGNTIYF.

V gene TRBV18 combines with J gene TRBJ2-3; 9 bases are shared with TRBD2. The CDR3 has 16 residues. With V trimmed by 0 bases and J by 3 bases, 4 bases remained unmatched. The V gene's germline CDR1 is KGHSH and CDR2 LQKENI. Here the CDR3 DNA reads TGTGCCAGCTCACCACCGGGGCTAGCGGGAACAGATACGCAGTATTTT. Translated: CASSPPGLAGTDTQYF.

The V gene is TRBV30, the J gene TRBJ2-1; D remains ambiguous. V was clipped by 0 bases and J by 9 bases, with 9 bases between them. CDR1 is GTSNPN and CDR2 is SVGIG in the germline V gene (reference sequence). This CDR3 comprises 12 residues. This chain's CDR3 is CAWSVGKSEQFF. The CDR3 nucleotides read TGTGCCTGGAGTGTTGGGAAAAGTGAGCAGTTCTTC.

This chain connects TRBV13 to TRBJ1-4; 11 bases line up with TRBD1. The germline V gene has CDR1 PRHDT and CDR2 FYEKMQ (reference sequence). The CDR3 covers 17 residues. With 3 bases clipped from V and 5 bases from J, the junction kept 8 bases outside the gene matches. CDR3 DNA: TGTGCCAGCAGCTTCGGACAGGGGGCGCGAGAGAATGAAAAACTGTTTTTT. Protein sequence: CASSFGQGARENEKLFF.

The CDR3 sequence is CASSPPSGSPYEQYF. Here the CDR3 DNA reads TGTGCCAGCAGCCCTCCGTCGGGGTCTCCCTACGAGCAGTACTTC. V gene TRBV7-9 combines with J gene TRBJ2-7, with D perhaps matching TRBD2 (5 bases). Germline CDR1 SEHNR, CDR2 FQNEAQ (reference sequence). V lost 5 bases, J lost 2 bases, and 16 bases lay in between. The CDR3 is 15 residues long.

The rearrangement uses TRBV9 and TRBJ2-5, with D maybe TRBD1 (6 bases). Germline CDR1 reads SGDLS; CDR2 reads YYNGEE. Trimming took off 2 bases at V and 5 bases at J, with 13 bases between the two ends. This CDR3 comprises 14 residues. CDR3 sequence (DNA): TGTGCCAGCAGCGTGTTTCCAAGGGGGGAGACCCAGTACTTC. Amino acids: CASSVFPRGETQYF.

The CDR3, as DNA: TGTGCCAGCAGGTCTAGGGACGGACCCGGGGAGCTGTTTTTT. Translated: CASRSRDGPGELFF. The genes are TRBV6-1 and TRBJ2-2; D might be TRBD1 or TRBD2, each matching 5 bases. Germline V gene lookup returns CDR1 MNHNS and CDR2 SASEGT. The CDR3 is 14 residues long. Trimming took 6 bases from V and 6 from J, leaving 14 bases between them.